The 11 T cell receptor beta chains below were found in one sample sequenced in a study of blood T cell repertoires in COVID-19. The table came from immunoSEQ multiplex PCR; TCRdb's copy has only in-frame clones and leaves some out. The sample lists nearly 110,000 clones, 70% to 90% seen once, with roughly 4.9% in the top ten. The specimen sequenced was peripheral blood. Receptors were obtained from a man aged 35 to 55 with active or convalescent COVID-19.

CDR3 sequence reads: CASRAGETQYF. For the CDR3, the DNA is TGTGCCAGTCGGGCGGGGGAGACCCAGTACTTC. The chain carries TRBV19 and TRBJ2-5, with D possibly matching TRBD2 (6 bases). The CDR3 is 11 residues long. Germline-derived CDR1 and CDR2 are LNHDA and SQIVND (reference sequence). V gave up 8 bases and J gave up 5 bases, with 9 bases separating them. Together with reference TRBV19 and TRBJ2-5, the CDR3 gives the full variable domain: DGGITQSPKYLFRKEGQNVTLSCEQNLNHDAMYWYRQDPGQGLRLIYYSQIVNDFQKGDIAEGYSVSREKKESFPLTVTSAQKNPTAFYLCASRAGETQYFGPGTRLLVL.

This sequence joins TRBV5-1 and TRBJ2-2; tentative D call: TRBD1 (6 bases). CDR3 length: 14 amino acids. Trimming removed 7 bases at V and 1 base at J, with 11 bases between. Germline V CDR1 and CDR2: SGHRS, YFSETQ. CDR3 amino acids: CASRDNWNTGELFF. CDR3 DNA sequence: TGCGCCAGCCGGGACAATTGGAACACCGGGGAGCTGTTTTTT.

A few counts support this clone. V gene TRBV7-2 combines with J gene TRBJ1-5; D is perhaps TRBD1 (6 bases). Germline V lookup: CDR1 SGHTA, CDR2 FQGNSA. This CDR3 is 16 amino acids long. Trimming removed 5 bases at V and 7 bases at J, with 21 bases between. CDR3 nucleotides: TGTGCCAGCAGCCAGTACGGACTGGGGGCAGCCCAGCCCCAGCATTTT. Translation: CASSQYGLGAAQPQHF.

The CDR3 DNA sequence: TGTGCCAGCAGTTTCGGGAACACTGAAGCTTTCTTT. As protein: CASSFGNTEAFF. The chain is built from TRBV6-6 and TRBJ1-1; D unclear. Trimming cost V 4 bases and J 1 base, with 4 bases left between them. The CDR3 covers 12 residues. Per the germline V gene, CDR1 is MNHNY and CDR2 is SVGAGI (reference sequence).

V and J are TRBV20-1 and TRBJ1-1; no clear D. This CDR3 has 10 residues. The V and J ends lost 6 bases and 11 bases respectively, with 13 bases between them. Germline CDR1 is DFQATT and CDR2 is SNEGSKA (reference sequence). CDR3 sequence (DNA): TGCAGTGCCAAGGACGGGAAGGCTTTCTTT. This sequence encodes CSAKDGKAFF.

The rearrangement joins TRBV11-2 to TRBJ2-7, with TRBD1 identical over 12 bases. The V gene end was trimmed by 3 bases and the J gene end by 5 bases; junction bases not matched to a gene: 5. This CDR3 is built from 15 residues. Germline V lookup: CDR1 SGHAT, CDR2 FQNNGV. CDR3 nucleotides: TGTGCCAGCAGCTTGTGGGGACAGGGGGCGGACGAGCAGTACTTC. Translating gives CASSLWGQGADEQYF. The full variable domain, with the rest looked up from reference TRBV11-2 and TRBJ2-7, is EAGVAQSPRYKIIEKRQSVAFWCNPISGHATLYWYQQILGQGPKLLIQFQNNGVVDDSQLPKDRFSAERLKGVDSTLKIQPAKLEDSAVYLCASSLWGQGADEQYFGPGTRLTVT.

The V and J genes are TRBV4-1 and TRBJ1-4, with a weak D call TRBD1 (6 bases). Germline CDR1 and CDR2: MGHRA and YSYEKL. Trimming took off 1 base at V and 4 bases at J, with 19 bases between the two ends. The CDR3 extends over 18 amino acids. CDR3 region: CASSQAHLLTGGNEKLFF. CDR3 DNA sequence: TGCGCCAGCAGCCAAGCCCATCTTCTGACAGGAGGTAATGAAAAACTGTTTTTT.

The V and J genes are TRBV11-2 and TRBJ1-2; 7 bases match TRBD1. Germline trimming cut 5 bases from V and 2 bases from J; bases unmatched to any gene: 5. In germline, CDR1 is SGHAT, CDR2 FQNNGV. CDR3 length: 14 residues. Here the CDR3 DNA reads TGTGCCAGCAGCCCTGGGACAGCGAACTATGGCTACACCTTC. It codes for CASSPGTANYGYTF.

The V gene is TRBV29-1, the J gene TRBJ2-5; the D gene is possibly TRBD2 (6 bases). Trimming shortened V by 3 bases and J by 2 bases, and 13 bases separated the two germline ends. There are 14 residues in the CDR3. Germline V CDR1 and CDR2: SQVTM, ANQGSEA. The DNA of the CDR3 is TGCAGCGTTGATGGGGGAGGCCTTCAAGAGACCCAGTACTTC. It is translated as CSVDGGGLQETQYF.

DNA of the CDR3: TGTGCCAGCAGCTACCGGACGGGGGACTCTGGAAACACCATATATTTT. As protein: CASSYRTGDSGNTIYF. This sequence joins TRBV7-9 and TRBJ1-3; TRBD1 might be the D (5 bases). With 4 bases removed from V and 0 bases from J, the gap between germline ends came to 13 bases. The germline gives CDR1 SEHNR, CDR2 FQNEAQ (reference sequence). This CDR3 spans 16 amino acids.

V usage is TRBV7-3 and J usage is TRBJ1-2; unclear D gene. Germline CDR1 and CDR2: SGHTA and FQGTGA. The ends were cut back, 4 bases at V and 7 bases at J, with 13 bases in the middle. This CDR3 comprises 13 residues. The CDR3 region is CASSSDVGSGYTF. The CDR3 bases are TGTGCCAGCAGCTCAGACGTCGGGAGTGGCTACACCTTC.